The T cell receptor beta chain under discussion was sequenced for a study of CD8 T cells in Susac syndrome. The CDR3 spans 13 residues. Trimming took 6 bases from V and 6 from J, leaving 14 bases between them. RNA in amounts of roughly 0.5 to 1 ug was reverse transcribed with random hexamers. TCRdb re-called the immunoSEQ multiplex PCR reads through MiXCR, storing one row per CDR3 protein. The top ten clones hold around 0.07% of a sample with a few hundred thousand distinct CDR3 sequences, 93% of them seen once. This sequence originates from a human donor with multiple sclerosis. The V gene is TRBV12-3 or TRBV12-4, the J gene TRBJ1-2; no clear D gene. Sequencing was done on a sample of CD4+ T cells from PBMCs. CDR3 sequence (DNA): TGTGCCAGCAGCCCCCGTCGGGCGAATGGCTACACCTTC. Amino acid sequence: CASSPRRANGYTF.